This TCR beta chain was recorded in a study of blood T cell repertoires in COVID-19. This CDR3 region has 13 residues. The germline CDR1 and CDR2 sequences are SGHNT and YYREEE (reference sequence). Trimming left V 3 bases short and J 4 bases short, with 10 bases between. Clones were read by immunoSEQ multiplex PCR, and TCRdb kept only the in-frame ones, dropping some. This sample has 150,000 to 200,000 clones, with roughly 83% found just once. The sequencing input was PBMCs or T cells enriched from blood (not recorded which). V is TRBV5-4 and J is TRBJ2-5, with D possibly being TRBD2 (6 bases). The clonotype was recovered from a woman in her 30s who had recovered from COVID-19. The CDR3 loop is CASSSRGGETQYF. The CDR3 bases are TGTGCCAGCAGCTCCCGGGGAGGAGAGACCCAGTACTTC.